This TCR beta chain comes out of a study of human T cells and chemical hapten exposure. TCRdb called the RACE reads again in MiXCR, with one record for every CDR3 protein. The sample holds 150,000 to 200,000 distinct CDR3 sequences; more than 14% are singletons and the top ten take less than 2%. The CDR3 is made up of 14 amino acids. The V and J ends lost 4 bases and 0 bases respectively, with 9 bases between them. Per the germline V gene, CDR1 is MDHEN and CDR2 is SYDVKM. Notes on this clonotype: Antigen specificity is unknown.

Time point reported: patch test 1, 2 weeks after DPC sensitization. Documented treatment: therapeutic diphenylcyclopropenone sensitization with weekly scalp DPC. Broader study findings: TCRs exceeding a frequency of 1 in 1000 stayed unchanged under DPC sensitization.

This chain joins TRBV28 and TRBJ1-1, with D hard to call. The TCR was taken from a woman aged 25 to 45 with alopecia areata. Some clones in this sample may be carry-over from other donors' samples. Sequenced material: whole blood, taken in connection with sensitization to the hapten diphenylcyclopropenone (DPC). CDR3 protein: CASSSPGMNTEAFF. The CDR3 DNA follows: TGTGCCAGCAGTTCCCCCGGTATGAACACTGAAGCTTTCTTT.